This is a list of T cell receptor beta chains from one sample in a study of T-cell memory formation after mild COVID-19. One entry per CDR3 protein, called by TCRdb with MiXCR from the 5' RACE reads. The table lists under 300,000 distinct CDR3 sequences, approximately 8% of them singletons. The sample consisted of PBMCs or a T cell subset sorted from them (not recorded which). The origin of the receptors is a man younger than 35 who had mild COVID-19 (a few samples of this study predate the infection). Cell type and time point are not known. The CDR3 runs from the conserved cysteine through the conserved F or W. The D gene is left open where the match is weak. Expanded clones get a size class; other rows say once, few or many, or leave the size out.

TRBV4-3	-	-	TRBJ2-3	TGCGCCAGCAGCCAAGAGGGCTCCACAGATACGCAGTATTTT	CASSQEGSTDTQYF
TRBV5-1	-	TRBD1	TRBJ1-1	TGCGCCAGCAGCTCAGACAGGGCCCTAGCTCGTAACACTGAAGCTTTCTTT	CASSSDRALARNTEAFF
TRBV12-3/TRBV12-4	many	-	TRBJ1-1	TGTGCCAGCAGTTTACCGCGAAACACTGAAGCTTTCTTT	CASSLPRNTEAFF
TRBV11-2	many	-	TRBJ2-2	TGTGCCAGCAGCTTAGGTCAGACAGGGAACACCGGGGAGCTGTTTTTT	CASSLGQTGNTGELFF
TRBV7-9	-	-	TRBJ1-2	TGTGCCAGCGGGGACGAGGCCCGGTATGGCTACACCTTC	CASGDEARYGYTF
TRBV29-1	-	TRBD2	TRBJ2-1	TGCAGCGTTGACGGGACTAGCGGGGTCTCCTACAATGAGCAGTTCTTC	CSVDGTSGVSYNEQFF
TRBV10-1	-	TRBD2	TRBJ2-5	TGCGCCAGCAGTGAGAAGCGGGGGGTCCAAGAGACCCAGTACTTC	CASSEKRGVQETQYF
TRBV7-2	few	-	TRBJ2-5	TGTGCCAGCAGCTTCCAGGAGGGGCAAGAGACCCAGTACTTC	CASSFQEGQETQYF
TRBV19	-	-	TRBJ2-3	TGTGCCAGTAGTATAGAGTACCTCGGGACAGATACGCAGTATTTT	CASSIEYLGTDTQYF
TRBV12-3/TRBV12-4	-	TRBD1	TRBJ1-1	TGTGCCAGCAGTTCACTGGGGCCGTGGGACAGAAACACTGAAGCTTTCTTT	CASSSLGPWDRNTEAFF